This T cell receptor beta chain was identified in a study of molecular identifiers for immune sequencing clone quantification. Germline V gene sequence: CDR1 SGHDT, CDR2 YYEEEE. The CDR3 runs 14 residues. V was cut by 0 bases and J by 6 bases, with 13 bases left in between. Each CDR3 protein gets one entry after TCRdb re-called the PCR reads with MiXCR. The table has some 100,000 distinct CDR3 sequences, around a third seen once. The receptor was isolated from a human donor in good health. Some libraries in this study had Jurkat cell RNA spiked in. J is TRBJ2-7 and V is TRBV5-6, with D unresolved. The sequencing input was naive CD8+ T cells from blood, with Jurkat cell RNA spiked in. Subset indicated: FACS-sorted CD8+CD4-CCR7+CD45RA+ naive T cells. The CDR3 region is CASSLGRSTLEQYF. CDR3 in DNA: TGTGCCAGCAGCTTGGGGCGATCTACCCTCGAGCAGTACTTC.